What follows are 13 T cell receptor beta chains derived from one specimen sequenced in a study of radiotherapy plus CTLA-4 blockade in lung cancer (dated by TCRdb to between 2018 and 2020). The library was produced with the immunoSEQ multiplex PCR assay. TCRdb took over this immuneACCESS table, retaining in-frame rearrangements with V and J assigned. Such tables are incomplete; in checked studies, under half of the missing clones stem from an unresolved V gene, and the remainder is unexplained. This sample comprises more than 80,000 clones, approximately 87% of them detected only once. Together, the top ten hold approximately 2.5% of the sample. The sample here was peripheral blood, taken from a patient treated with radiotherapy plus ipilimumab. The receptors originated from a human donor with non-small cell lung cancer that progressed on radiotherapy plus ipilimumab. Some clones in this sample may be carry-over from other donors' samples.

The rearrangement links TRBV5-5 to TRBJ2-5; 15 bases align to TRBD2. The CDR3 has 19 residues. In germline, CDR1 is SGHKS, CDR2 YYEKEE (reference sequence). With V trimmed by 3 bases and J by 1 base, 10 bases remained unmatched. CDR3 residues: CASSSRGLAGGVLQETQYF. For the CDR3, the DNA is TGTGCCAGCAGCTCTAGGGGACTAGCGGGGGGAGTTCTCCAAGAGACCCAGTACTTC.

V gene TRBV7-2 combines with J gene TRBJ1-1; no clear D gene. The ends were cut back, 3 bases at V and 3 bases at J, with 14 bases in the middle. The CDR3 sequence is 15 residues long. Per the germline V gene, CDR1 is SGHTA and CDR2 is FQGNSA. CDR3: CASSFEIGLYTEAFF. CDR3 nucleotide sequence: TGTGCCAGCAGCTTTGAAATCGGATTATACACTGAAGCTTTCTTT.

This clone has just one count. This chain connects TRBV19 to TRBJ1-1; 8 nucleotides line up with TRBD1. The junction had 8 bases not matched to a gene; V was cut back by 1 base and J by 1 base. Germline CDR1 reads LNHDA; CDR2 reads SQIVND (reference sequence). CDR3 length equals 17 residues. The CDR3: CASSIAQGAPENTEAFF. DNA of the CDR3: TGTGCCAGTAGTATAGCTCAGGGGGCGCCTGAGAACACTGAAGCTTTCTTT. Full variable domain (outside the CDR3, taken from reference TRBV19 and TRBJ1-1): DGGITQSPKYLFRKEGQNVTLSCEQNLNHDAMYWYRQDPGQGLRLIYYSQIVNDFQKGDIAEGYSVSREKKESFPLTVTSAQKNPTAFYLCASSIAQGAPENTEAFFGQGTRLTVV.

This chain uses TRBV5-1 with TRBJ2-1, with unresolved D. The germline V gene encodes CDR1 SGHRS and CDR2 YFSETQ. This CDR3 comprises 15 residues. Trimming cost V 0 bases and J 0 bases, with 7 bases left between them. The CDR3 DNA follows: TGCGCCAGCAGCTTGGACGTGAGCTCCTACAATGAGCAGTTCTTC. Protein sequence: CASSLDVSSYNEQFF. The full variable domain, in which reference TRBV5-1 and TRBJ2-1 provide the parts outside the CDR3, is KAGVTQTPRYLIKTRGQQVTLSCSPISGHRSVSWYQQTPGQGLQFLFEYFSETQRNKGNFPGRFSGRQFSNSRSEMNVSTLELGDSALYLCASSLDVSSYNEQFFGPGTRLTVL.

The J gene is TRBJ1-6, the V gene TRBV12-2. TRBV12-2 constitutes a pseudogene. The CDR3 extends over 18 amino acids. The CDR3 DNA reads TGTGCAAGTCGCCTCAATTCACCTTTCCAAGCAGCGGATTCACCCCTCCACTTT. It codes for CASRLNSPFQAADSPLHF.

The chain has TRBV27 and TRBJ1-5; D gene uncertain. The V end was cut by 1 base, the J end by 9 bases, with 10 bases between. The CDR3 length is 13 residues. Germline V gives CDR1 MNHEY, CDR2 SMNVEV (reference sequence). CDR3 DNA sequence: TGTGCCAGCAGTTTATATGGTCCAACGCCCCAGCATTTT. As protein: CASSLYGPTPQHF.

The chain employs TRBV4-1 and TRBJ2-7, with 9 bases identical to TRBD1. Germline assignment: CDR1 MGHRA and CDR2 YSYEKL. The CDR3 is 13 residues long. Trimming cost V 5 bases and J 5 bases; bases outside gene matches: 4. CDR3 sequence: CASSNRDRDEQYF. The CDR3 bases are TGCGCCAGCAGCAACCGGGACAGGGACGAGCAGTACTTC.

This clone was recorded only once. The chain uses TRBV7-9 and TRBJ2-3; TRBD2 might be the D (6 bases). The CDR3 has 15 amino acids. V dropped 5 bases and J dropped 0 bases, with 12 bases sitting between them. Germline-derived CDR1 and CDR2 are SEHNR and FQNEAQ (reference sequence). DNA of the CDR3: TGTGCCAGCAGCCCACCGGGACTGAGCACAGATACGCAGTATTTT. Translating it yields CASSPPGLSTDTQYF.

This rearrangement joins TRBV21-1 to TRBJ2-7; TRBD2 is the table's D call, not checked against the DNA. TRBV21-1 is marked as a pseudogene. The CDR3 sequence is 14 residues long. CDR3 bases: TGTGCCAGCAGCAGTGGAGGGATTCTCTACGAGCAGTACTTC. Translating it yields CASSSGGILYEQYF.

The chain recombines TRBV7-2 with TRBJ2-1; TRBD1 matches 7 bases. CDR1 SGHTA and CDR2 FQGNSA come from the germline V gene. CDR3 length equals 17 residues. V lost 5 bases and J lost 1; bases outside the gene matches: 11. CDR3 loop: CASSIRDSRRSYNEQFF. The CDR3 DNA reads as TGTGCCAGCAGCATACGGGACAGTAGGAGGTCCTACAATGAGCAGTTCTTC.

J is TRBJ1-2 and V is TRBV6-5; D is undetermined. Germline V lookup: CDR1 MNHEY, CDR2 SVGAGI. V was cut by 7 bases and J by 4 bases, with 19 bases left in between. The CDR3 runs to 15 residues. CDR3 nucleotides: TGTGCCAGCACAAAAGAGAGGGCTGGACGCTATGGCTACACCTTC. This gives the protein CASTKERAGRYGYTF.

V gene TRBV28 combines with J gene TRBJ1-5; the D is unclear. V lost 3 bases to trimming and J lost 5 bases, with 14 bases between them. The CDR3 runs 15 residues. Germline V CDR1 and CDR2: MDHEN, SYDVKM. CDR3 region: CASSFVTHDDQPQHF. DNA of the CDR3: TGTGCCAGCAGTTTCGTCACCCATGATGATCAGCCCCAGCATTTT.

This clone has only a few counts. The V and J genes are TRBV18 and TRBJ1-3, with 7 bases that match TRBD1. The V segment lost 3 bases and the J segment 2 bases; nucleotides outside the gene matches: 7. The CDR3 spans 16 residues. Germline CDR1 KGHSH, CDR2 LQKENI. This CDR3 reads CASSPRATGTGNTIYF. The CDR3, as DNA: TGTGCCAGCTCACCGCGGGCGACAGGGACTGGAAACACCATATATTTT. The full variable domain, in which reference TRBV18 and TRBJ1-3 provide the parts outside the CDR3, is NAGVMQNPRHLVRRRGQEARLRCSPMKGHSHVYWYRQLPEEGLKFMVYLQKENIIDESGMPKERFSAEFPKEGPSILRIQQVVRGDSAAYFCASSPRATGTGNTIYFGEGSWLTVV.